This TCR beta chain derives from a study of cytomegalovirus exposure and HLA in healthy donors. Study as a whole: Later analysis reported that the 130 or so validation repertoires shared the platform of the roughly 680 first-cohort repertoires.

The table came from immunoSEQ multiplex PCR; TCRdb's copy has only in-frame clones and leaves some out. The sample includes around 230,000 clones, 86% seen only once; the top ten take roughly 1.2%. Study-wide results and caveats: Subsequent analysis of the approximately 110 validation repertoires found a tendency for first-cohort TCR clusters to co-occur. The authors enumerated roughly 180 TCR beta chains as linked to cytomegalovirus. According to reports, the classifier identified cytomegalovirus status with high specificity and sensitivity.

A remark on this clone: Its matching antigen is unknown.

Germline lookup yields CDR1 MNHNS and CDR2 SASEGT. V was pared by 2 bases and J by 0 bases, with 14 bases between. The CDR3 has 17 residues. This chain joins TRBV6-1 and TRBJ1-5; a possible D gene is TRBD1 (6 bases). The sequenced sample was PBMCs. The receptor comes from a woman aged 25 to 39 in good health and CMV-seropositive. CDR3 loop: CASSEPRGPNSNQPQHF. DNA of the CDR3: TGTGCCAGCAGTGAACCCAGGGGCCCTAATAGCAATCAGCCCCAGCATTTT.